This TCR beta chain was documented in a study of OX40 agonist ivuxolimab in advanced cancers. For the study at large: Prior therapy, whether anti-PD-1, anti-PD-L1 or anti-CTLA-4, was allowed, and approximately 40% had some. Partial responses occurred in Three dose-escalation patients, one with hepatocellular carcinoma and two with cutaneous melanoma. Study-wide findings and caveats: Both blood CD4+ and CD8+ T cells showed clonal growth by week 6 at 0.1 to 3.0 mg/kg.

Measured with immunoSEQ multiplex PCR; TCRdb has only the in-frame clones, and not every one. The repertoire holds approximately 74,000 clones, with approximately 90% as singletons. The CDR3 is made up of 15 amino acids. Germline V gene data show CDR1 as SGHNT and CDR2 as YYREEE (reference sequence). The V end lost 1 base, the J end lost 6 bases, and 14 bases lay between the germline ends. Note on this clone: Its antigen remains unknown.

The sequence derives from an adult with an advanced solid tumor such as melanoma, head and neck, liver or kidney cancer. The sample here was CD4+ or CD8+ T cells sorted from blood, taken in a trial of the OX40 agonist ivuxolimab. The rearrangement uses TRBV5-4 and TRBJ2-1; D remains unclear. The DNA of the CDR3 is TGTGCCAGCAGCTTGTACGTGACGCTCGGCAATGAGCAGTTCTTC. Its protein is CASSLYVTLGNEQFF. Full variable domain (remainder filled in from reference TRBV5-4 and TRBJ2-1): ETGVTQSPTHLIKTRGQQVTLRCSSQSGHNTVSWYQQALGQGPQFIFQYYREEENGRGNFPPRFSGLQFPNYSSELNVNALELDDSALYLCASSLYVTLGNEQFFGPGTRLTVL.